The 27 T cell receptor beta chains reported below all come from one sample, sequenced in a study of T cell repertoires in cytomegalovirus infection. TCRdb analysed the reads with MiXCR anew, one entry per CDR3 protein. The repertoire holds around 99,000 distinct CDR3 sequences, with about 30% as singletons. The antigens of these receptors remain unknown. The source material was CD8+ T cells from cultured PBMCs, sampled from culture after CMV antigen stimulation. The receptors originated from a human donor in good health (CMV status not recorded). Some clones in this sample may be carry-over from other donors' samples.

The chain combines TRBV20-1 with TRBJ2-5; 11 bases map to TRBD2. The CDR3 has 19 residues. Trimming at V came to 3 bases and at J to 1 base, leaving 16 bases not matched to a gene. Germline V gene sequence: CDR1 DFQATT, CDR2 SNEGSKA (reference sequence). The DNA for the CDR3 is TGCAGTGCTAGTTTACCCTGGACTAGCGGGCCAGGTGCCCAAGAGACCCAGTACTTC. Protein product: CSASLPWTSGPGAQETQYF.

This clonotype was counted a few times. The gene calls are TRBV5-5 and TRBJ1-1; perhaps TRBD1 as D (5 bases). CDR1 is SGHKS, CDR2 YYEKEE, per germline (reference sequence). V lost 0 bases to trimming and J lost 4 bases, with 13 bases between them. The CDR3 contains 15 residues. The CDR3 DNA reads TGTGCCAGCAGCTTGGGTGGGGGGTTGAGCACTGAAGCTTTCTTT. This translates into CASSLGGGLSTEAFF.

V is TRBV20-1 and J is TRBJ2-1, with D possibly TRBD1 on 6 matching bases. Between the trimmed V and J ends, which lost 2 bases and 3 bases, there was a span of 14 bases. The CDR3 extends over 15 amino acids. CDR1 and CDR2 (germline): DFQATT, SNEGSKA (reference sequence). This CDR3 is CSARSRDTVYNEQFF. CDR3 coding DNA: TGCAGTGCTAGATCACGGGACACCGTCTACAATGAGCAGTTCTTC.

The V gene is TRBV20-1, the J gene TRBJ1-2; D unresolved. The CDR3 has 15 amino acids. CDR1 is DFQATT and CDR2 is SNEGSKA in the germline V gene (reference sequence). The V and J ends lost 1 base and 2 bases respectively, with 14 bases between them. In DNA form, the CDR3 reads TGCAGTGCTAGAGCCCGTGGGGAGTCAAACTATGGCTACACCTTC. Protein: CSARARGESNYGYTF.

This sequence joins TRBV6-1 and TRBJ2-7, with a possible D match to TRBD1 (6 bases). V was clipped by 1 base and J by 2 bases, with 12 bases between them. The CDR3 is made up of 15 amino acids. Germline V gene sequence: CDR1 MNHNS, CDR2 SASEGT. CDR3 in amino acids: CASSEVSGAPYEQYF. The DNA of the CDR3 is TGTGCCAGCAGTGAAGTGTCAGGGGCCCCCTACGAGCAGTACTTC.

This clonotype was picked up a small number of times. Here the CDR3 DNA reads TGTGCCAGCAGTGAAGATCCCAACACAGATACGCAGTATTTT. It specifies CASSEDPNTDTQYF. The chain couples TRBV6-1 to TRBJ2-3, with no clear D. The V gene lost 1 base and the J gene lost 2 bases, with 7 bases spanning the gap. Germline CDR1 MNHNS, CDR2 SASEGT. The CDR3 loop spans 14 amino acids.

This clonotype occurred many times. The CDR3 reads CASSLAASGGLETQYF. CDR3 coding DNA: TGTGCCAGCAGCTTAGCGGCTAGCGGGGGTCTCGAGACCCAGTACTTC. The V gene is TRBV7-2, the J gene TRBJ2-5; 10 bases align to TRBD2. The CDR3 is made up of 16 amino acids. V lost 0 bases to trimming and J lost 5 bases; unmatched junction nucleotides: 6. Germline V gene data show CDR1 as SGHTA and CDR2 as FQGNSA.

This clonotype was detected a few times. This chain uses TRBV11-3 with TRBJ2-1, with 8 nucleotides matching TRBD1. V dropped 4 bases and J dropped 6; count of bases not matched to a gene: 5. This CDR3 comprises 14 residues. Germline CDR1 SGHNT, CDR2 YENEEA. CDR3 sequence: CASSSRQGSNEQFF. The CDR3 nucleotides are TGTGCCAGCAGCTCCAGACAGGGGAGCAATGAGCAGTTCTTC.

The rearrangement joins TRBV7-7 to TRBJ2-7; the match to TRBD1 covers 9 bases. The CDR3 sequence is 13 residues long. V shed 3 bases, J shed 3 bases, and the junction held 0 bases outside the gene matches. Germline CDR1 SSHAT, CDR2 FNYEAQ (reference sequence). CDR3 sequence reads: CASSLTGGYEQYF. The CDR3 coding sequence is TGTGCCAGCAGCTTGACAGGGGGCTACGAGCAGTACTTC.

This clonotype was recorded a few times. The rearrangement links TRBV6-1 to TRBJ2-1; D gene unclear. Trimming left V 7 bases short and J 12 bases short, with 19 bases between. The CDR3 loop spans 13 amino acids. The germline gives CDR1 MNHNS, CDR2 SASEGT. The CDR3 coding sequence is TGTGCCAGCACCGATCTTACTCGGTGGGGGCAGTTCTTC. As protein: CASTDLTRWGQFF.

The rearrangement links TRBV28 to TRBJ2-2; 9 positions agree with TRBD2. This CDR3 is 16 amino acids long. Germline V gives CDR1 MDHEN, CDR2 SYDVKM. V was pared by 5 bases and J by 3 bases, with 7 bases of the junction left unmatched. The CDR3 reads CASSPGTSFYTGELFF. The CDR3 DNA follows: TGTGCCAGCAGTCCTGGGACTAGCTTTTACACCGGGGAGCTGTTTTTT.

This chain uses TRBV6-8 with TRBJ2-7; D is uncertain. V lost 2 bases, J lost 4 bases, and 9 bases lay in between. There are 13 residues in the CDR3. Germline V CDR1 and CDR2: MNHGY, SAAAGT. This CDR3 reads CASSYGSDYEQYF. The CDR3 coding sequence is TGTGCCAGCAGTTACGGTTCGGATTACGAGCAGTACTTC.

This clonotype was counted only a few times. The chain recombines TRBV7-9 with TRBJ2-3; D remains ambiguous. Germline V lookup: CDR1 SEHNR, CDR2 FQNEAQ (reference sequence). Trimming pared 2 bases from V and 0 bases from J, leaving 6 bases between. The CDR3 extends over 14 amino acids. CDR3 sequence reads: CASSLSSSTDTQYF. The CDR3 nucleotides are TGTGCCAGCAGCTTATCTTCTAGCACAGATACGCAGTATTTT.

This chain links TRBV7-9 with TRBJ2-1, with TRBD2 identical over 9 bases. CDR1 is SEHNR, CDR2 FQNEAQ, per germline (reference sequence). The CDR3 is made up of 17 amino acids. The trim removed 5 bases at V and 6 bases at J, leaving 14 bases unmatched. The CDR3 nucleotides are TGTGCCAGCAGCCCCTTTACCGGGACTAGCTGGTTCAATGAGCAGTTCTTC. It encodes CASSPFTGTSWFNEQFF.

The V call is TRBV4-1, the J call TRBJ2-7, with D possibly called TRBD1 or TRBD2 (5 bases each). Germline assignment: CDR1 MGHRA and CDR2 YSYEKL. V was clipped by 5 bases and J by 2 bases, with 13 bases between them. This CDR3 region has 14 residues. This CDR3 reads CASSLRDDPYEQYF. As DNA, the CDR3 is TGCGCCAGCAGCTTACGGGACGACCCCTACGAGCAGTACTTC.

This clonotype was found many times. The chain recombines TRBV7-9 with TRBJ1-1; TRBD1 might be the D (6 bases). Germline V CDR1 and CDR2: SEHNR, FQNEAQ (reference sequence). Deletions cut 7 bases from V and 6 bases from J, with 12 bases between. The CDR3 loop spans 12 amino acids. CDR3 coding DNA: TGTGCCAGCACCAGGGGAGATGCTGAAGCTTTCTTT. Translated: CASTRGDAEAFF.

There are many counts of this clonotype. The rearrangement links TRBV19 to TRBJ1-1, with a weak D call TRBD1 (5 bases). CDR3 length: 12 amino acids. Trimming removed 9 bases at V and 4 bases at J, with 12 bases between. Germline loops: CDR1 LNHDA, CDR2 SQIVND (reference sequence). The CDR3 loop is CASSGGVTEAFF. CDR3 DNA sequence: TGTGCCAGCAGTGGGGGGGTCACTGAAGCTTTCTTT.

The rearrangement links TRBV7-6 to TRBJ2-1; 11 nucleotides agree with TRBD2. Trimming at V came to 5 bases and at J to 4 bases, leaving 10 bases not matched to a gene. This CDR3 is built from 17 residues. Per germline, CDR1 SGHVS and CDR2 FNYEAQ. CDR3 sequence: CASSARTSGYRYNEQFF. DNA of the CDR3: TGTGCCAGCAGCGCTCGGACTAGCGGGTACCGATACAATGAGCAGTTCTTC.

This clonotype was picked up many times. The rearrangement links TRBV19 to TRBJ1-1; 7 bases agree with TRBD1. The CDR3 has 14 residues. V lost 4 bases to trimming and J lost 0 bases; unmatched junction nucleotides: 2. The germline gives CDR1 LNHDA, CDR2 SQIVND (reference sequence). The CDR3 DNA reads TGTGCCAGTAGTAGGACAGGAATGAACACTGAAGCTTTCTTT. Protein product: CASSRTGMNTEAFF.

The chain couples TRBV20-1 to TRBJ2-7; no clear D gene. Per the germline V gene, CDR1 is DFQATT and CDR2 is SNEGSKA (reference sequence). The V gene lost 6 bases and the J gene lost 0 bases, with 12 bases spanning the gap. The CDR3 extends over 13 amino acids. CDR3 residues: CSATPVISYEQYF. In DNA form, the CDR3 reads TGCAGTGCGACCCCAGTCATCTCCTACGAGCAGTACTTC.

The chain is built from TRBV19 and TRBJ1-6; D uncertain. Germline V gene data show CDR1 as LNHDA and CDR2 as SQIVND (reference sequence). The CDR3 totals 15 residues. V was clipped by 1 base and J by 1 base, with 5 bases between them. CDR3 DNA: TGTGCCAGTAGTATAGGGGCGTCCTATAATTCACCCCTCCACTTT. Its translation: CASSIGASYNSPLHF.

The gene calls are TRBV6-6 and TRBJ1-2, with D perhaps TRBD1 (6 bases). This CDR3 region has 15 residues. V lost 5 bases, J lost 3 bases, and 16 bases lay in between. Germline loops: CDR1 MNHNY, CDR2 SVGAGI (reference sequence). The CDR3 bases are TGTGCCAGCAGTATCTCACCGGGGGCGCACTATGGCTACACCTTC. This codes for CASSISPGAHYGYTF.

The rearrangement links TRBV20-1 to TRBJ2-3; D not certain. V dropped 0 bases and J dropped 0 bases, with 10 bases sitting between them. The CDR3 has 15 residues. The germline CDR1 and CDR2 sequences are DFQATT and SNEGSKA (reference sequence). The CDR3 protein is CSARDSQPSTDTQYF. CDR3 coding DNA: TGCAGTGCTAGAGATAGCCAGCCTAGCACAGATACGCAGTATTTT.

This clonotype was seen more than once but under ten times. The chain employs TRBV7-9 and TRBJ2-5, with 7 bases aligning to TRBD1. After removal of 2 bases from V and 7 bases from J, the junction contained 4 bases not matched to a gene. Looked up from germline, CDR1 is SEHNR and CDR2 is FQNEAQ (reference sequence). This CDR3 has 13 amino acids. CDR3 loop: CASSLSPGGTQYF. In DNA, the CDR3 is TGTGCCAGCAGCTTATCCCCAGGGGGGACCCAGTACTTC.

In its sample, this clonotype was seen many times. The gene calls are TRBV7-8 and TRBJ2-7, with TRBD2 identical over 7 bases. The CDR3 is 15 amino acids. Germline CDR1 reads SGHVS; CDR2 reads FQNEAQ. Trimming at V came to 2 bases and at J to 2 bases, leaving 6 bases not matched to a gene. The CDR3 spells CASSLMSSGTYEQYF. Written as DNA, the CDR3 is TGTGCCAGCAGCTTAATGTCTAGCGGTACCTACGAGCAGTACTTC.

This rearrangement joins TRBV7-8 to TRBJ2-2; D unclear. The V and J ends lost 6 bases and 3 bases respectively, with 14 bases between them. Germline-derived CDR1 and CDR2 are SGHVS and FQNEAQ. This CDR3 spans 15 amino acids. The CDR3 nucleotides read TGTGCCAGCAGTTCGCGAGCCTTAGACACCGGGGAGCTGTTTTTT. As protein: CASSSRALDTGELFF. Using reference TRBV7-8 and TRBJ2-2 for the parts outside the CDR3, the full variable domain is GAGVSQSPRYKVAKRGQDVALRCDPISGHVSLFWYQQALGQGPEFLTYFQNEAQLDKSGLPSDRFFAERPEGSVSTLKIQRTQQEDSAVYLCASSSRALDTGELFFGEGSRLTVL.

This clonotype was observed a handful of times. The V call is TRBV7-6, the J call TRBJ2-2; the match to TRBD2 covers 9 bases. Germline lookup yields CDR1 SGHVS and CDR2 FNYEAQ. V gave up 1 base and J gave up 2 bases; unmatched junction bases: 11. This CDR3 has 19 residues. The CDR3 reads CASSLDWGSGGINTGELFF. The DNA for the CDR3 is TGTGCCAGCAGCTTAGATTGGGGTAGCGGGGGAATAAACACCGGGGAGCTGTTTTTT.